This TCR beta chain was obtained from a study of regulatory and conventional T cells in RAG deficiency listed by TCRdb under 2017. A note on the overall study: To compare the diversity and composition of the repertoires of Treg, conventional CD4+ and CD8+ T cells between RAG-deficient patients and healthy controls, the study applied high-throughput TCR beta sequencing.

Overall study outcomes, separate from this receptor: All patient T-cell subsets had shorter CDR3 lengths; Omenn syndrome patients showed >85% Treg-Tconv repertoire overlap at nucleotide and amino acid level. Rather than being bona fide Treg cells, the sorted CD25-high CD127-low cells in Omenn syndrome patients may represent peripherally activated cells. Unique TCR beta sequences from Treg cells were 95 to 100-fold fewer in Omenn syndrome and CID/AS patients than controls, versus about 10-fold for other subsets. Some T-cell subset analyses were not done for some subjects. RAG-deficient patients showed markedly lower Shannon entropy and higher Simpson indices than control T-cell subpopulations.

The library was prepared using the immunoSEQ multiplex PCR assay. Genomic DNA from the sorted T-cell subsets was used to amplify and sequence rearranged TCR beta chain products. As for how the authors treated the data: Shannon entropy and Simpson indices were used to measure the diversity of productive TCR beta rearrangements in each repertoire. Clonal expansion was assessed by the summed frequency of the 100 most abundant productive TCR beta clonotypes among total reads. The TRB repertoires were evaluated with a self-reactivity index based on amino acid usage at CDR3beta positions 6 and 7. Repertoire analyses used two-way ANOVA; flow cytometric analyses used Student t or Mann-Whitney tests. TCRdb's version of the immuneACCESS table is confined to in-frame rearrangements and falls short of the full clone set. An unresolved V gene accounts for under half of the shortfall where checked; the remainder is of unknown origin. Clone size and V and J calls were adopted from that table, with D and trimming inferred from the DNA. In this sample the table shows fewer than 40,000 clones, about 76% of which occur a single time. 3% to 4% of the sample comes from the top ten.

V and J are truncated by 0 bases and 10 bases respectively, leaving an intervening sequence of 7 bases. Measured from the cysteine to the phenylalanine, the CDR3 is 11 residues long. The kept DNA is CDR3 alone, 33 bases in frame from the first base. Sequences SGHRS (CDR1) and YFSETQ (CDR2) are obtained from the germline V gene. As for this clone: The target of this receptor is not known. No base quality values were provided; no much bigger clone lies one nucleotide off.

Before genomic DNA extraction, conventional CD4+ T cells were isolated from blood as CD25-low CD127-high cells. Eight or nine healthy control donors served as the comparison group for repertoire analyses. The same sample was also used in a study of regulatory T cells. The second paper states: The multiplex PCR used 52 forward TRBV primers and 13 reverse TRBJ primers, with assay-based and computational corrections for amplification bias. Patient repertoires showed restricted unique TRB V-J pairs and skewed V and J gene usage, most marked in regulatory T cells. The study compared T-cell receptor beta repertoires of sorted regulatory, conventional CD4+ and CD8+ T cells between CD3G-deficient patients and healthy controls. Ficoll density separation was used to isolate peripheral blood mononuclear cells. Within the immunoSEQ assay, multiplex PCR amplified rearranged TRB loci from genomic DNA. TRB amplicons were sequenced using an Illumina HiSeq platform. Raw sequences were error-filtered and aligned to reference gene sequences by custom algorithms, then analyzed with the immunoSEQ online tools. The frequencies of productive and nonproductive TRB rearrangements were evaluated among unique sequences as well as among total sequences. For group comparisons, t tests, Mann-Whitney tests or two-way ANOVA were performed in Prism software.

The TCR originated in a human donor in good health. This receptor chain uses TRBV5-1 and TRBJ1-1, with the D segment identity uncertain. The sequenced sample consisted of CD4+ effector T cells sorted from blood. CDR3 protein: CASSLGYGAFF. The DNA reads as follows: TGCGCCAGCAGCTTGGGCTATGGAGCTTTCTTT. Beyond the CDR3, the reference TRBV5-1 and TRBJ1-1 genes provide the residues; the full variable domain reads: KAGVTQTPRYLIKTRGQQVTLSCSPISGHRSVSWYQQTPGQGLQFLFEYFSETQRNKGNFPGRFSGRQFSNSRSEMNVSTLELGDSALYLCASSLGYGAFFGQGTRLTVV.